This T cell receptor beta chain was obtained from a study of blood T cell repertoires in COVID-19. Overall study context: PBMCs, B-cell-depleted T cells, or T cells provided the cDNA or gDNA that made up the material.

The CDR3 length is 15 residues. Germline-derived CDR1 and CDR2 are SNHLY and FYNNEI. Trimming removed 8 bases at V and 1 base at J, with 18 bases between. How the authors handled the data: Amplification of reference gene primers provided the estimated nucleated cell counts. Profiled with immunoSEQ multiplex PCR; TCRdb holds only in-frame clones, not every one. The V and J calls and clone size are taken from that table; D and trimming were inferred from the DNA. Of tens of thousands of clones listed, approximately 80% are singletons. The chain has TRBV2 and TRBJ2-7; tentative D call: TRBD1 (6 bases). The sequenced sample was peripheral blood. The receptor's source is a man aged 80 or over with active or convalescent COVID-19. DNA for the CDR3: TGTGCCAGCCGATGGATGGACAGACTATCCTACGAGCAGTACTTC. It yields the protein CASRWMDRLSYEQYF.